The 28 T cell receptor beta chains given below trace back to one sample, sequenced in a study of cytomegalovirus exposure and HLA in healthy donors. Sequencing was performed with immunoSEQ multiplex PCR; in TCRdb, only in-frame clones are kept and a portion is missing. Among about 330,000 clones listed, 86% were seen once. Material for sequencing was PBMCs. The receptors derive from a woman aged 18-30 years in good health and CMV-seronegative.

V usage is TRBV4-3 and J usage is TRBJ1-1; D is ambiguous. Trimming pared 0 bases from V and 0 bases from J, leaving 17 bases between. Germline CDR1 LGHNA, CDR2 YSLEER. The CDR3 is made up of 18 amino acids. CDR3 nucleotide sequence: TGCGCCAGCAGCCAAGAAGCGGCGTGGGATTCTATGAACACTGAAGCTTTCTTT. Translation: CASSQEAAWDSMNTEAFF.

The rearrangement links TRBV7-2 to TRBJ2-7; 8 positions match TRBD2. This CDR3 contains 16 residues. The germline V gene encodes CDR1 SGHTA and CDR2 FQGNSA. Trimming removed 5 bases from V and 5 bases from J; junction bases left unmatched: 14. The CDR3 sequence: CASSPPAGGGYDEQYF. The CDR3 coding sequence is TGTGCCAGCAGCCCCCCCGCGGGAGGAGGTTACGACGAGCAGTACTTC.

This chain uses TRBV7-2 with TRBJ2-1; 8 nucleotides align to TRBD2. The V and J ends lost 5 bases and 14 bases, in that order; junction bases with no gene match: 8. The CDR3 totals 12 residues. Germline CDR1 is SGHTA and CDR2 is FQGNSA. The CDR3 is CASSRTGTREFF. CDR3 in DNA: TGTGCCAGCAGCAGAACCGGGACTAGAGAGTTCTTC.

CDR3 coding DNA: TGTGCCAGCACCGGGAGGGAACAGGGGAATGAAAAACTGTTTTTT. The encoded protein is CASTGREQGNEKLFF. J is TRBJ1-4 and V is TRBV6-1; TRBD1 matches 7 bases. The J segment lost 5 bases and the V segment lost 7 bases, leaving 10 bases of the junction unmatched. Looked up from germline, CDR1 is MNHNS and CDR2 is SASEGT. The CDR3 runs 15 residues.

The CDR3: CASSSIQGAGNTIYF. The DNA for the CDR3 is TGTGCCAGCAGCTCGATACAGGGGGCTGGAAACACCATATATTTT. The chain has TRBV5-6 and TRBJ1-3; 8 bases agree with TRBD1. The CDR3 length is 15 residues. CDR1 SGHDT and CDR2 YYEEEE come from the germline V gene. Losses at the gene ends were 3 bases for V and 2 bases for J; bases not matched to a gene: 4.

The chain uses TRBV18 and TRBJ2-7; the match to TRBD1 covers 9 bases. The CDR3 runs 14 residues. V lost 5 bases to trimming and J lost 1 base; unmatched junction nucleotides: 3. Germline V gene data show CDR1 as KGHSH and CDR2 as LQKENI. CDR3 DNA sequence: TGTGCCAGCTCAGCGGACAGGGGATCCTACGAGCAGTACTTC. Encoded protein: CASSADRGSYEQYF.

The gene calls are TRBV9 and TRBJ2-3; no clear D gene. The V end was cut by 3 bases, the J end by 1 base, with 12 bases between. CDR3 length: 15 residues. The germline gives CDR1 SGDLS, CDR2 YYNGEE. CDR3 region: CASSDRVEGTDTQYF. CDR3 coding DNA: TGTGCCAGCAGCGACCGGGTAGAGGGCACAGATACGCAGTATTTT.

This chain joins TRBV9 and TRBJ2-1; 9 nucleotides match TRBD2. CDR3 size: 14 residues. Germline lookup yields CDR1 SGDLS and CDR2 YYNGEE. V trimming: 2 bases; J trimming: 5 bases; junction bases outside the gene matches: 2. CDR3 region: CASSVLAGHNEQFF. The CDR3 DNA follows: TGTGCCAGCAGCGTCCTAGCGGGACACAATGAGCAGTTCTTC.

The chain employs TRBV2 and TRBJ1-3; the D gene is possibly TRBD1 (5 bases). Germline loops: CDR1 SNHLY, CDR2 FYNNEI. V lost 5 bases to trimming and J lost 0 bases, with 14 bases between them. CDR3 size: 16 residues. The CDR3 here is CASSRGRTFSGNTIYF. CDR3 nucleotides: TGTGCCAGCAGTCGAGGCAGGACATTCTCTGGAAACACCATATATTTT.

The chain employs TRBV7-9 and TRBJ1-2, with D uncertain. This CDR3 comprises 13 residues. Germline CDR1 reads SEHNR; CDR2 reads FQNEAQ (reference sequence). Trimming removed 1 base at V and 4 bases at J, with 7 bases between. The CDR3 sequence is CASSLGAGYGYTF. CDR3 bases: TGTGCCAGCAGCTTAGGTGCGGGCTATGGCTACACCTTC.

V and J are TRBV2 and TRBJ1-5; TRBD1 might be the D (5 bases). The CDR3 is made up of 14 amino acids. From germline, CDR1 is SNHLY and CDR2 FYNNEI. V was trimmed by 3 bases and J by 4 bases, leaving 10 bases between them. This chain's CDR3 is CASSDWGTNQPQHF. CDR3 sequence (DNA): TGTGCCAGCAGTGATTGGGGGACTAATCAGCCCCAGCATTTT. Based on the CDR3 plus reference TRBV2 and TRBJ1-5, the full variable domain is EPEVTQTPSHQVTQMGQEVILRCVPISNHLYFYWYRQILGQKVEFLVSFYNNEISEKSEIFDDQFSVERPDGSNFTLKIRSTKLEDSAMYFCASSDWGTNQPQHFGDGTRLSIL.

The chain links TRBV7-2 to TRBJ1-2; 9 bases align to TRBD1. Germline trimming cut 3 bases from V and 4 bases from J; bases unmatched to any gene: 0. The length of the CDR3 is 13 residues. Germline-derived CDR1 and CDR2 are SGHTA and FQGNSA. The CDR3 sequence is CASSLDRGYGYTF. For the CDR3, the DNA is TGTGCCAGCAGCTTGGACAGGGGCTATGGCTACACCTTC.

V gene TRBV4-2 combines with J gene TRBJ2-7; 8 nucleotides line up with TRBD1. This CDR3 comprises 16 residues. The junction had 5 bases not matched to a gene; V was cut back by 0 bases and J by 1 base. The germline gives CDR1 LGHNA, CDR2 YNFKEQ. The CDR3: CASSQDGGQGSYEQYF. The CDR3 nucleotides are TGTGCCAGCAGCCAAGATGGAGGACAGGGTTCCTACGAGCAGTACTTC.

V gene TRBV6-1 combines with J gene TRBJ2-2, with D possibly matching TRBD1 (5 bases). This CDR3 contains 15 residues. The V and J ends lost 3 bases and 6 bases respectively, with 14 bases between them. Per germline, CDR1 MNHNS and CDR2 SASEGT. DNA for the CDR3: TGTGCCAGCAGTGACGGCAGGGCGTGGGCCGGGGAGCTGTTTTTT. Its translation: CASSDGRAWAGELFF.

V and J are TRBV4-3 and TRBJ2-3; 10 bases align to TRBD2. J gave up 4 bases and V 2 bases, and 9 bases lay outside the gene matches. The germline V gene has CDR1 LGHNA and CDR2 YSLEER. The CDR3 spans 17 residues. CDR3: CASSQTNLAGVADTQYF. For the CDR3, the DNA is TGCGCCAGCAGCCAAACCAACCTAGCGGGAGTCGCAGATACGCAGTATTTT.

The chain carries TRBV2 and TRBJ2-7; perhaps TRBD1 as D (5 bases). CDR1 and CDR2 from the germline V gene are SNHLY and FYNNEI. V was cut by 4 bases and J by 0 bases, with 13 bases left in between. The CDR3 extends over 15 amino acids. The CDR3 DNA follows: TGTGCCAGCAGTGTACGATTTCAGGGCTCCTACGAGCAGTACTTC. Protein product: CASSVRFQGSYEQYF.

CDR3 amino acids: CASSLGRGNALWNTQYF. The CDR3 DNA is TGCGCCAGCAGCTTGGGCCGGGGGAATGCCCTCTGGAATACGCAGTATTTT. V and J are TRBV5-1 and TRBJ2-3, with D possibly matching TRBD2 (6 bases). Trimming pared 0 bases from V and 7 bases from J, leaving 21 bases between. CDR3 length: 17 residues. Germline values: CDR1 SGHRS, CDR2 YFSETQ. Together with reference TRBV5-1 and TRBJ2-3, the CDR3 gives the full variable domain: KAGVTQTPRYLIKTRGQQVTLSCSPISGHRSVSWYQQTPGQGLQFLFEYFSETQRNKGNFPGRFSGRQFSNSRSEMNVSTLELGDSALYLCASSLGRGNALWNTQYFGPGTRLTVL.

CDR3 DNA sequence: TGTGCCAGCAGGGCTGGACAGGAAGCCTATGGCTACACCTTC. This sequence encodes CASRAGQEAYGYTF. This chain connects TRBV6-5 to TRBJ1-2; 7 nucleotides agree with TRBD1. The germline V gene encodes CDR1 MNHEY and CDR2 SVGAGI. V was clipped by 6 bases and J by 4 bases; unmatched bases: 8. The CDR3 has 14 residues.

J is TRBJ2-3 and V is TRBV4-3, with 7 bases aligning to TRBD2. The CDR3 has 15 residues. Germline V gene lookup returns CDR1 LGHNA and CDR2 YSLEER. The junction had 10 bases not matched to a gene; V was cut back by 0 bases and J by 10 bases. CDR3 DNA sequence: TGCGCCAGCAGCCAAGACGGGGCGCGGGGGAGGGCGCAGTATTTT. Translation gives CASSQDGARGRAQYF.

This clone was found once. The chain is built from TRBV18 and TRBJ1-4; a possible D gene is TRBD1 (5 bases). Germline lookup yields CDR1 KGHSH and CDR2 LQKENI. The germline V and J ends were trimmed by 3 bases and 4 bases, with 12 bases remaining between them. This CDR3 spans 15 amino acids. The CDR3 sequence: CASSPRDSGNEKLFF. DNA for the CDR3: TGTGCCAGCTCACCCAGGGACTCGGGTAATGAAAAACTGTTTTTT.

The chain is built from TRBV10-3 and TRBJ1-2; D is undetermined. The CDR3 is 13 amino acids. The V end was cut by 0 bases, the J end by 3 bases, with 5 bases between. Per the germline V gene, CDR1 is ENHRY and CDR2 is SYGVKD. The CDR3 loop is CAISESEDYGYTF. The CDR3 DNA reads as TGTGCCATCAGTGAGTCGGAGGACTATGGCTACACCTTC.

The V gene is TRBV7-6, the J gene TRBJ2-7; D perhaps matches TRBD1 (6 bases). Germline V lookup: CDR1 SGHVS, CDR2 FNYEAQ. Trimming took 3 bases from V and 3 from J, leaving 12 bases between them. CDR3 length equals 14 residues. Here the CDR3 DNA reads TGTGCCAGCAGCTTGGAGGACAGCTACTACGAGCAGTACTTC. This translates into CASSLEDSYYEQYF.

The chain has TRBV10-3 and TRBJ2-2; D uncertain. V lost 6 bases and J lost 7, with 9 bases in between. This CDR3 is 12 amino acids long. Germline lookup yields CDR1 ENHRY and CDR2 SYGVKD. The CDR3: CAIRHTSGELFF. The CDR3 DNA sequence: TGTGCCATCAGGCACACAAGCGGGGAGCTGTTTTTT.

This clone occurred once. J is TRBJ1-2 and V is TRBV19; maybe TRBD1 (5 bases). This CDR3 comprises 14 residues. Germline assignment: CDR1 LNHDA and CDR2 SQIVND (reference sequence). With 5 bases removed from V and 3 bases from J, the gap between germline ends came to 13 bases. In DNA form, the CDR3 reads TGTGCCAGTAGTCCCCAGGGCTGGGACTATGGCTACACCTTC. Translated, it gives CASSPQGWDYGYTF.

The chain links TRBV6-1 to TRBJ1-5; weak D call: TRBD1 (5 bases). CDR1 and CDR2 (germline): MNHNS, SASEGT. V gave up 0 bases and J gave up 6 bases, with 9 bases separating them. The CDR3 consists of 14 residues. CDR3 region: CASSEAGGGQPQHF. The CDR3 bases are TGTGCCAGCAGTGAAGCGGGGGGAGGTCAGCCCCAGCATTTT.

V is TRBV30 and J is TRBJ1-2; possibly TRBD1 for D (6 bases). V dropped 4 bases and J dropped 3 bases, with 9 bases sitting between them. This CDR3 is 12 amino acids long. Germline CDR1 reads GTSNPN; CDR2 reads SVGIG (reference sequence). DNA of the CDR3: TGTGCCTGGAAGGGGGTTGACTATGGCTACACCTTC. Protein: CAWKGVDYGYTF.

The gene calls are TRBV7-9 and TRBJ2-1; 13 nucleotides line up with TRBD2. The germline V gene encodes CDR1 SEHNR and CDR2 FQNEAQ (reference sequence). The CDR3 runs to 15 residues. With V trimmed by 5 bases and J by 9 bases, 7 bases remained unmatched. CDR3 sequence reads: CASSPRGLAGLEQFF. The CDR3 nucleotides are TGTGCCAGCAGCCCCCGGGGACTAGCGGGACTTGAGCAGTTCTTC.

This clone occurred once. CDR3 sequence (DNA): TGTGCCAGCAGCTTAGGCCCCGGGACTAGCGGGATCACGCCAAACCCAGATACGCAGTATTTT. Its translation is CASSLGPGTSGITPNPDTQYF. The chain links TRBV7-3 to TRBJ2-3; 13 bases map to TRBD2. CDR3 length: 21 residues. The V gene's germline CDR1 is SGHTA and CDR2 FQGTGA. V shed 2 bases and J 4 bases; nucleotides not matched to a gene: 18.